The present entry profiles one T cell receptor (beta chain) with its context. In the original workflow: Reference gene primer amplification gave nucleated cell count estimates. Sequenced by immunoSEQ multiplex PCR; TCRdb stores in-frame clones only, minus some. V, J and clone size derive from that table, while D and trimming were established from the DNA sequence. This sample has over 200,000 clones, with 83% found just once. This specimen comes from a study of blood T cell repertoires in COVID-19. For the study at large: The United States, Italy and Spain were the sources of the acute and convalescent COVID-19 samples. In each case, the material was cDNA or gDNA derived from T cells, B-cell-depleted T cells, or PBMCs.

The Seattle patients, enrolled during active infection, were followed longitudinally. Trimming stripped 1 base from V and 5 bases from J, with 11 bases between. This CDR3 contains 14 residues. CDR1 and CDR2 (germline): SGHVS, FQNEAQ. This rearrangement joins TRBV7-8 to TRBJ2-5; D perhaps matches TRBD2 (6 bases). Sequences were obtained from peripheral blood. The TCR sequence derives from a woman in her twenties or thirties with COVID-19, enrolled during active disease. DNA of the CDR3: TGTGCCAGCAGCTTAGGGGCGGGGAGGGAGACCCAGTACTTC. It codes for CASSLGAGRETQYF.